These 2 T cell receptor beta chains were all obtained from the same sample, sequenced in a study of vaccination effects on CD4 cells after COVID-19. Measured with immunoSEQ multiplex PCR; TCRdb has only the in-frame clones, and not every one. The data contain 50,000 to 70,000 clones, about 69% of them seen just once; the ten biggest clones take up around 21%. These receptors are not linked to any known antigen. Subsequent to 10 days of culture, CD4+ T cells were isolated. The sequenced sample was CD4+ T cells from PBMCs cultured without peptide, obtained before COVID-19 vaccination. The receptors stem from a human donor who had a prior SARS-CoV-2 infection.

The V gene is TRBV27, the J gene TRBJ2-3, with D perhaps matching TRBD1 (6 bases). This CDR3 is built from 13 residues. Germline V gives CDR1 MNHEY, CDR2 SMNVEV (reference sequence). Trimming cost V 6 bases and J 3 bases, with 10 bases left between them. CDR3 loop: CASSQRGTDTQYF. The CDR3 bases are TGTGCCAGCAGCCAAAGGGGGACAGATACGCAGTATTTT.

This clone came up a few times. The rearrangement uses TRBV30 and TRBJ1-6, with D uncertain. The CDR3 loop spans 14 amino acids. CDR1 is GTSNPN, CDR2 SVGIG, per germline (reference sequence). V lost 2 bases and J 3 bases, leaving 8 bases between the germline ends. As DNA, the CDR3 is TGTGCCTGGAGTTTGTCTCTCTATAATTCACCCCTCCACTTT. It yields the protein CAWSLSLYNSPLHF.